One and the same sample provided the 29 T cell receptor beta chains below, sequenced in a study of T-cell memory formation after mild COVID-19. MiXCR, applied by TCRdb to the 5' RACE reads, yields one record per CDR3 protein. This table holds around 510,000 distinct CDR3 sequences, about 20% found once. The material sequenced was PBMCs or a T cell subset sorted from them (not recorded which). Receptors originate from an adult woman who had mild COVID-19 (a few samples of this study predate the infection). Cell type and time point are not known.

The rearrangement uses TRBV5-1 and TRBJ2-7, with TRBD2 as a possible D gene (5 bases). With 0 bases removed from V and 3 bases from J, the gap between germline ends came to 13 bases. The CDR3 spans 15 residues. Germline lookup yields CDR1 SGHRS and CDR2 YFSETQ. This CDR3 reads CASSLVSSEGYEQYF. Written as DNA, the CDR3 is TGCGCCAGCAGCTTGGTTTCCTCTGAGGGCTACGAGCAGTACTTC.

This clonotype was recorded a few times. The chain recombines TRBV5-5 with TRBJ1-2, with D possibly matching TRBD1 (6 bases). Germline assignment: CDR1 SGHKS and CDR2 YYEKEE (reference sequence). With 2 bases removed from V and 5 bases from J, the gap between germline ends came to 13 bases. The CDR3 spans 14 residues. The CDR3 protein is CASSLTGKGYGYTF. DNA of the CDR3: TGTGCCAGCAGCTTAACAGGGAAAGGGTATGGCTACACCTTC. Complete variable domain (other parts from reference TRBV5-5 and TRBJ1-2): DAGVTQSPTHLIKTRGQQVTLRCSPISGHKSVSWYQQVLGQGPQFIFQYYEKEERGRGNFPDRFSARQFPNYSSELNVNALLLGDSALYLCASSLTGKGYGYTFGSGTRLTVV.

V gene TRBV7-8 combines with J gene TRBJ1-2; 10 nucleotides line up with TRBD1. The CDR3 loop spans 13 amino acids. The germline V gene has CDR1 SGHVS and CDR2 FQNEAQ. Germline trimming cut 5 bases from V and 8 bases from J; bases unmatched to any gene: 5. The DNA of the CDR3 is TGTGCCAGCAGCACACGGACAGGGGGAGGCTACACCTTC. Translating it yields CASSTRTGGGYTF.

The chain couples TRBV9 to TRBJ2-7; possible D gene TRBD1, 6 bases. Germline values: CDR1 SGDLS, CDR2 YYNGEE. Trimming cost V 4 bases and J 3 bases, with 14 bases left between them. The length of the CDR3 is 14 residues. This chain's CDR3 is CASSPLGTHYEQYF. DNA for the CDR3: TGTGCCAGCAGCCCCCTTGGGACACACTACGAGCAGTACTTC.

The chain joins TRBV5-5 to TRBJ1-1; no firm D call. The CDR3 consists of 15 residues. Germline CDR1 SGHKS, CDR2 YYEKEE (reference sequence). V was cut by 0 bases and J by 0 bases, with 9 bases left in between. CDR3 nucleotide sequence: TGTGCCAGCAGCTTGGATCCAGGTCTGAACACTGAAGCTTTCTTT. Encoded protein: CASSLDPGLNTEAFF.

This clonotype was observed a few times. The chain combines TRBV5-1 with TRBJ1-1; TRBD1 matches at 9 bases. The CDR3 has 19 residues. V lost 0 bases and J lost 1; bases outside the gene matches: 13. CDR1 and CDR2 (germline): SGHRS, YFSETQ. CDR3 protein: CASSLGDREHKQANTEAFF. DNA for the CDR3: TGCGCCAGCAGCTTGGGGGACAGGGAGCACAAGCAGGCGAACACTGAAGCTTTCTTT.

This chain uses TRBV5-5 with TRBJ2-7; D may be TRBD2 (5 bases). Germline CDR1 SGHKS, CDR2 YYEKEE (reference sequence). V was cut by 1 base and J by 4 bases, with 15 bases left in between. The CDR3 sequence is 15 residues long. The CDR3 DNA sequence: TGTGCCAGCAGCTTGTTGGGGAGCTTGGGATACGAGCAGTACTTC. It is translated as CASSLLGSLGYEQYF.

The V gene is TRBV6-1, the J gene TRBJ2-3; 11 bases fit TRBD1. This CDR3 has 14 amino acids. CDR1 and CDR2 (germline): MNHNS, SASEGT. V lost 4 bases, J lost 4 bases, and 1 base stayed unmatched. CDR3 coding DNA: TGTGCCAGCAGTGCGGGACAGGGGGCAGATACGCAGTATTTT. Protein product: CASSAGQGADTQYF.

CDR3 loop: CSVESRGQPYGYTF. DNA of the CDR3: TGCAGCGTTGAAAGCCGGGGACAGCCCTATGGCTACACCTTC. This chain joins TRBV29-1 and TRBJ1-2, with TRBD1 identical over 7 bases. V lost 2 bases, J lost 4 bases, and 7 bases stayed unmatched. This CDR3 spans 14 amino acids. Per the germline V gene, CDR1 is SQVTM and CDR2 is ANQGSEA. The complete variable domain, with remaining parts taken from reference TRBV29-1 and TRBJ1-2, reads SAVISQKPSRDICQRGTSLTIQCQVDSQVTMMFWYRQQPGQSLTLIATANQGSEATYESGFVIDKFPISRPNLTFSTLTVSNMSPEDSSIYLCSVESRGQPYGYTFGSGTRLTVV.

The sample holds a few counts of this clonotype. The rearrangement uses TRBV20-1 and TRBJ1-1; D remains ambiguous. The germline gives CDR1 DFQATT, CDR2 SNEGSKA (reference sequence). The CDR3 covers 13 residues. The V end was cut by 3 bases, the J end by 1 base, with 9 bases between. CDR3 in DNA: TGCAGTGCTAGGAAGGACCCGAACACTGAAGCTTTCTTT. Amino acids: CSARKDPNTEAFF.

This clonotype appeared a few times. J is TRBJ1-3 and V is TRBV29-1; D call uncertain. The V end lost 3 bases, the J end lost 7 bases, and 7 bases lay between the germline ends. Germline V CDR1 and CDR2: SQVTM, ANQGSEA. The CDR3 spans 11 residues. The CDR3 here is CSVDVWNTIYF. CDR3 nucleotide sequence: TGCAGCGTTGATGTTTGGAACACCATATATTTT.

V is TRBV5-1 and J is TRBJ1-2; a weak D match, TRBD1 (5 bases). The CDR3 is made up of 13 amino acids. The V gene's germline CDR1 is SGHRS and CDR2 YFSETQ. The ends were cut back, 3 bases at V and 6 bases at J, with 12 bases in the middle. The CDR3 reads CASSWSGYDGYTF. The CDR3 bases are TGCGCCAGCAGCTGGTCAGGGTATGATGGCTACACCTTC.

The chain couples TRBV9 to TRBJ2-1, with 7 positions matching TRBD2. The V gene's germline CDR1 is SGDLS and CDR2 YYNGEE. This CDR3 has 16 amino acids. After removal of 0 bases from V and 4 bases from J, the junction contained 7 bases not matched to a gene. The CDR3: CASSVDGAGPYNEQFF. CDR3 in DNA: TGTGCCAGCAGCGTAGACGGAGCGGGGCCATACAATGAGCAGTTCTTC.

This chain uses TRBV6-2 or TRBV6-3 with TRBJ2-5; TRBD2 matches at 8 bases. Germline V gives CDR1 MNHEY, CDR2 SVGEGT. With 6 bases clipped from V and 4 bases from J, the junction kept 7 bases outside the gene matches. CDR3 size: 14 residues. CDR3 nucleotide sequence: TGTGCCAGCAGACGGACTGCGGGGGGAGAGACCCAGTACTTC. Encoded protein: CASRRTAGGETQYF.

Only a few counts were recorded for this clonotype. The V gene is TRBV7-9, the J gene TRBJ2-7; 8 bases line up with TRBD2. V trimming: 5 bases; J trimming: 2 bases; junction bases outside the gene matches: 8. Germline-derived CDR1 and CDR2 are SEHNR and FQNEAQ (reference sequence). There are 15 residues in the CDR3. Here the CDR3 reads CASSTSGSGTYEQYF. The DNA of the CDR3 is TGTGCCAGCAGCACTTCGGGTAGCGGGACCTACGAGCAGTACTTC. Looking up the rest from reference TRBV7-9 and TRBJ2-7 gives the full variable domain: DTGVSQNPRHKITKRGQNVTFRCDPISEHNRLYWYRQTLGQGPEFLTYFQNEAQLEKSRLLSDRFSAERPKGSFSTLEIQRTEQGDSAMYLCASSTSGSGTYEQYFGPGTRLTVT.

The J gene is TRBJ2-2, the V gene TRBV20-1; 11 bases agree with TRBD1. After removal of 2 bases from V and 5 bases from J, the junction contained 7 bases not matched to a gene. Germline V gene lookup returns CDR1 DFQATT and CDR2 SNEGSKA (reference sequence). CDR3 size: 16 residues. Here the CDR3 DNA reads TGCAGTGCTAGAACTCCGGGACAGGGGGGAACCGGGGAGCTGTTTTTT. Translated: CSARTPGQGGTGELFF.

V usage is TRBV5-1 and J usage is TRBJ2-5; no firm D call. The CDR3 is made up of 14 amino acids. Germline-derived CDR1 and CDR2 are SGHRS and YFSETQ. With 0 bases removed from V and 4 bases from J, the gap between germline ends came to 10 bases. CDR3 nucleotide sequence: TGCGCCAGCAGCTTGGGATCGGCTGGAGAGACCCAGTACTTC. The encoded protein is CASSLGSAGETQYF.

The V call is TRBV20-1, the J call TRBJ2-7; 11 bases align to TRBD2. This CDR3 has 14 amino acids. The V gene's germline CDR1 is DFQATT and CDR2 SNEGSKA (reference sequence). V was clipped by 6 bases and J by 6 bases; unmatched bases: 10. The chain's CDR3 is CSALFSGRALEQYF. The CDR3 DNA sequence: TGCAGTGCACTGTTTAGCGGGAGGGCCCTCGAGCAGTACTTC.

A few counts support this clonotype. The V gene is TRBV4-1, the J gene TRBJ1-1; weak D call: TRBD1 (5 bases). V was pared by 1 base and J by 1 base, with 13 bases between. Germline CDR1 is MGHRA and CDR2 is YSYEKL. This CDR3 spans 16 amino acids. The CDR3 loop reads CASSQGMGPPNTEAFF. In DNA form, the CDR3 reads TGCGCCAGCAGCCAAGGGATGGGACCCCCGAACACTGAAGCTTTCTTT.

This clonotype showed up just a few times. This chain connects TRBV7-8 to TRBJ2-7, with a tentative D call TRBD1 (5 bases). The V and J ends lost 5 bases and 0 bases respectively, with 14 bases between them. Germline CDR1 is SGHVS and CDR2 is FQNEAQ. The CDR3 spans 15 residues. The CDR3 DNA sequence: TGTGCCAGCAGCGGAGACAGAGCAAGCTCCTACGAGCAGTACTTC. Encoded protein: CASSGDRASSYEQYF. The full variable domain, completed using reference TRBV7-8 and TRBJ2-7, is GAGVSQSPRYKVAKRGQDVALRCDPISGHVSLFWYQQALGQGPEFLTYFQNEAQLDKSGLPSDRFFAERPEGSVSTLKIQRTQQEDSAVYLCASSGDRASSYEQYFGPGTRLTVT.

This clonotype was counted between two and nine times. This sequence joins TRBV5-5 and TRBJ2-7, with a possible D match to TRBD2 (6 bases). CDR1 is SGHKS and CDR2 is YYEKEE in the germline V gene (reference sequence). This CDR3 is 13 amino acids long. The germline V and J ends were trimmed by 2 bases and 6 bases, with 12 bases remaining between them. The CDR3: CASSFFTEGEQYF. CDR3 coding DNA: TGTGCCAGCAGCTTCTTTACGGAGGGCGAGCAGTACTTC.

This clonotype showed up just a few times. J is TRBJ2-7 and V is TRBV28; 10 nucleotides agree with TRBD1. This CDR3 comprises 15 residues. In germline, CDR1 is MDHEN, CDR2 SYDVKM. J was trimmed by 4 bases and V by 8 bases; bases with no gene match: 11. CDR3 sequence: CASGGPGQGSYEQYF. For the CDR3, the DNA is TGTGCCAGCGGGGGGCCGGGACAGGGGTCGTACGAGCAGTACTTC.

The rearrangement joins TRBV2 to TRBJ2-1; TRBD2 matches 13 bases. CDR1 and CDR2 from the germline V gene are SNHLY and FYNNEI. This CDR3 is 14 amino acids long. Losses at the gene ends were 1 base for V and 14 bases for J; bases not matched to a gene: 5. CDR3 nucleotide sequence: TGTGCCAGCAGTGAAGGGACTAGCGGGAGTTGGGAGTTCTTC. Protein sequence: CASSEGTSGSWEFF.

This clonotype came up a few times. The rearrangement links TRBV5-1 to TRBJ2-5, with TRBD1 as a possible D gene (6 bases). Germline-derived CDR1 and CDR2 are SGHRS and YFSETQ. The length of the CDR3 is 15 residues. V lost 0 bases to trimming and J lost 2 bases, with 11 bases between them. In DNA, the CDR3 is TGCGCCAGCAGCTTGGCCGTAGGGGGTCAAGAGACCCAGTACTTC. Amino acid sequence: CASSLAVGGQETQYF.

The rearrangement joins TRBV5-4 to TRBJ2-5, with D maybe TRBD2 (5 bases). Trimming left V 0 bases short and J 5 bases short, with 11 bases between. Germline CDR1 reads SGHNT; CDR2 reads YYREEE (reference sequence). This CDR3 is 14 amino acids long. The CDR3 DNA is TGTGCCAGCAGCTTGGGGGTAGGCGGGGAGACCCAGTACTTC. Translated, it gives CASSLGVGGETQYF.

The genes are TRBV7-2 and TRBJ2-7; no clear D. Trimming cost V 1 base and J 6 bases, with 10 bases left between them. Germline V lookup: CDR1 SGHTA, CDR2 FQGNSA. The CDR3 covers 13 residues. Here the CDR3 reads CASSLVRFGEQYF. In nucleotides, the CDR3 is TGTGCCAGCAGCTTAGTCAGATTCGGCGAGCAGTACTTC.

The rearrangement joins TRBV19 to TRBJ2-7, with D perhaps TRBD2 (6 bases). V gave up 4 bases and J gave up 3 bases, with 19 bases separating them. The length of the CDR3 is 16 residues. Germline CDR1 and CDR2: LNHDA and SQIVND (reference sequence). CDR3 in DNA: TGTGCCAGTAGTAAGGCACTAGCTCAAAGGTTCTACGAGCAGTACTTC. Translation: CASSKALAQRFYEQYF. Variable domain in full (rest from reference TRBV19 and TRBJ2-7): DGGITQSPKYLFRKEGQNVTLSCEQNLNHDAMYWYRQDPGQGLRLIYYSQIVNDFQKGDIAEGYSVSREKKESFPLTVTSAQKNPTAFYLCASSKALAQRFYEQYFGPGTRLTVT.

V usage is TRBV7-9 and J usage is TRBJ1-2, with TRBD1 matching 9 bases. The J segment lost 7 bases and the V segment lost 3 bases, leaving 12 bases of the junction unmatched. Per germline, CDR1 SEHNR and CDR2 FQNEAQ (reference sequence). The CDR3 is 16 amino acids. The CDR3 nucleotides read TGTGCCAGCAGCTTCGGGACAGGGCCGAAACGGGGTGGCTACACCTTC. It yields the protein CASSFGTGPKRGGYTF.

This chain uses TRBV15 with TRBJ2-1; 8 bases align to TRBD2. The CDR3 runs 18 residues. The V and J ends lost 2 bases and 7 bases, in that order; junction bases with no gene match: 16. Germline CDR1 reads LNHNV; CDR2 reads YYDKDF (reference sequence). The chain's CDR3 is CATSRFLFGTSASNEQFF. The DNA for the CDR3 is TGTGCCACCAGCAGATTTCTTTTTGGGACTAGTGCTAGTAATGAGCAGTTCTTC.